The source of this TCR beta chain is a study of cytomegalovirus exposure and HLA in healthy donors. The CDR3 runs 14 residues. Per germline, CDR1 MNHNS and CDR2 SASEGT. The V and J ends lost 7 bases and 0 bases respectively, with 10 bases between them. Study-wide results and limits: The classifier reportedly diagnosed cytomegalovirus status with high sensitivity and specificity.

Generated by immunoSEQ multiplex PCR, the TCRdb table keeps only in-frame clones and is missing some. The data hold 300,000 to 400,000 clones, with approximately 91% observed a single time. Comment on this clone: The antigen remains unidentified.

The clonotype comes from a young man in good health and CMV-seronegative. This sequence joins TRBV6-1 and TRBJ1-5, with D perhaps TRBD1 (6 bases). Specimen: PBMCs. The CDR3 region is CASMRGGSNQPQHF. In DNA, the CDR3 is TGTGCCAGCATGAGAGGGGGTAGCAATCAGCCCCAGCATTTT.